This T cell receptor (beta chain) stems from a study of blood T cell repertoires in COVID-19. Per the study methods: Quantification of nucleated cells was approximated via reference gene primer amplification. Clones were read by immunoSEQ multiplex PCR, and TCRdb kept only the in-frame ones, dropping some. For V, J and clone size, that table is used; D and trimming come from the DNA. Of 110,000 to 150,000 clones in the sample, nearly 85% were seen once. Germline CDR1 is SGHRS and CDR2 is YFSETQ. V gave up 5 bases and J gave up 3 bases, with 18 bases separating them. This CDR3 contains 15 residues. Source material: peripheral blood. J is TRBJ2-7 and V is TRBV5-1, with D perhaps TRBD1 (6 bases). The receptor's source is a human donor in a cohort sampled during active COVID-19. The CDR3 loop is CASSPLQGQNYEQYF. The CDR3 DNA is TGCGCCAGCAGTCCCCTACAGGGCCAGAACTACGAGCAGTACTTC.